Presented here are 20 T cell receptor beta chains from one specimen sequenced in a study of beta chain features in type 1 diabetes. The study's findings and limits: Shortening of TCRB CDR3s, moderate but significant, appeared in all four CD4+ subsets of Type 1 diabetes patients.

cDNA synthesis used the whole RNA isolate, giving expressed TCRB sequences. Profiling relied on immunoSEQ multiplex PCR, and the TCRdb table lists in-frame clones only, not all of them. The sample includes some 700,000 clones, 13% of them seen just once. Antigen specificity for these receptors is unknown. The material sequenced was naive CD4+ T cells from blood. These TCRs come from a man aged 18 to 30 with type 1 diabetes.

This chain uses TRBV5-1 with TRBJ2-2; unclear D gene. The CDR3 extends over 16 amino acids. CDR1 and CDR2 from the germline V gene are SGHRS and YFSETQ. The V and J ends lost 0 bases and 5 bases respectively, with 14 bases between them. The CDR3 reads CASSLGTPWGTGELFF. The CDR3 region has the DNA TGCGCCAGCAGCTTGGGAACCCCTTGGGGTACCGGGGAGCTGTTTTTT.

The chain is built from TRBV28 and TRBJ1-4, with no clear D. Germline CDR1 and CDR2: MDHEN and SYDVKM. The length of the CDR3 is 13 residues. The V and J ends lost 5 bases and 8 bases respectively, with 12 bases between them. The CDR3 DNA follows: TGTGCCAGCAGTCGTAACGCCAGAGAAAAACTGTTTTTT. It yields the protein CASSRNAREKLFF. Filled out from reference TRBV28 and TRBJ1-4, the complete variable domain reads DVKVTQSSRYLVKRTGEKVFLECVQDMDHENMFWYRQDPGLGLRLIYFSYDVKMKEKGDIPEGYSVSREKKERFSLILESASTNQTSMYLCASSRNAREKLFFGSGTQLSVL.

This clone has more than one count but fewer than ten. The DNA for the CDR3 is TGTGCCAGCAGCGTAAGTGGAGAGCCCTACGAGCAGTACTTC. Residues: CASSVSGEPYEQYF. The chain couples TRBV9 to TRBJ2-7; D is uncertain. V shed 1 base and J shed 2 bases, with 10 bases lying between them. CDR3 length equals 14 residues. The germline CDR1 and CDR2 sequences are SGDLS and YYNGEE.

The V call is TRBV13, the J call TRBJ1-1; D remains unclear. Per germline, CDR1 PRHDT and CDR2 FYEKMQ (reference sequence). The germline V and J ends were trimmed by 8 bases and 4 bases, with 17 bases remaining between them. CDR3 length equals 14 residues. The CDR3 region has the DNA TGTGCCAGCGAGGTGCGGACCCTGAGCACTGAAGCTTTCTTT. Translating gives CASEVRTLSTEAFF. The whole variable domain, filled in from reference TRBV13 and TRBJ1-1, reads AAGVIQSPRHLIKEKRETATLKCYPIPRHDTVYWYQQGPGQDPQFLISFYEKMQSDKGSIPDRFSAQQFSDYHSELNMSSLELGDSALYFCASEVRTLSTEAFFGQGTRLTVV.

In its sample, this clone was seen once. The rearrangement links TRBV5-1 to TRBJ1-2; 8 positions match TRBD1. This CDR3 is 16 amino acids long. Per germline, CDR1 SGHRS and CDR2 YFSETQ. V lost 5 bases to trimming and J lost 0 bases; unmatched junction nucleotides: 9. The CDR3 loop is CASSSTGDPANYGYTF. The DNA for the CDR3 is TGCGCCAGCAGTTCGACAGGGGACCCAGCTAACTATGGCTACACCTTC.

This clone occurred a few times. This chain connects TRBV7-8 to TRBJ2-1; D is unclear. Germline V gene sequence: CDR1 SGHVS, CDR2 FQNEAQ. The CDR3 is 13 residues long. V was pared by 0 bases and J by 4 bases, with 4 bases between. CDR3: CASSLAEYNEQFF. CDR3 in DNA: TGTGCCAGCAGCTTAGCGGAGTACAATGAGCAGTTCTTC.

CDR3 bases: TGCGCCAGCAGCCCCAGGACAGAGGGCGGCTACACCTTC. Translation gives CASSPRTEGGYTF. The V and J genes are TRBV5-1 and TRBJ1-2; weak D call: TRBD1 (6 bases). The ends were cut back, 4 bases at V and 8 bases at J, with 15 bases in the middle. The CDR3 totals 13 residues. Germline V lookup: CDR1 SGHRS, CDR2 YFSETQ.

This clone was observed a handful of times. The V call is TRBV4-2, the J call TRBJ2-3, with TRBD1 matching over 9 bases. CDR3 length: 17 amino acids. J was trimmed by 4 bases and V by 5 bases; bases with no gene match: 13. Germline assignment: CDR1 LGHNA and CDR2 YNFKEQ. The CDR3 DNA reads TGTGCCAGCAGCAGGGGACAGGGTAACTCCCCCGCAGATACGCAGTATTTT. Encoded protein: CASSRGQGNSPADTQYF.

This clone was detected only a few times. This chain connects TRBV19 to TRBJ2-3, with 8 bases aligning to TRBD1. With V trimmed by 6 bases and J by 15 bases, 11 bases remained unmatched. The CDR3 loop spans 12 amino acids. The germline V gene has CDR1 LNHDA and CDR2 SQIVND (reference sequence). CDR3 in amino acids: CASRLPGQAHYF. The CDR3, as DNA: TGTGCCAGTAGGCTACCGGGACAGGCTCACTATTTT.

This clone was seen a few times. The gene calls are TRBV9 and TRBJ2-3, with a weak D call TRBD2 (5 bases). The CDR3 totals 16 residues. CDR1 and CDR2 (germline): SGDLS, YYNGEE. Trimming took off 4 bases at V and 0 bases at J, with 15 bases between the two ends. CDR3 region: CASSPRGGASTDTQYF. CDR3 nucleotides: TGTGCCAGCAGCCCCAGAGGAGGAGCGAGCACAGATACGCAGTATTTT.

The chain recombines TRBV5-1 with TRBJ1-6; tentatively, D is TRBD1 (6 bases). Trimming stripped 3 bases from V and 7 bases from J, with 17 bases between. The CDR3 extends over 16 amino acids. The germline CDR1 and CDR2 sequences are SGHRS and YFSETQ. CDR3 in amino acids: CASSSDSPGGNSPLHF. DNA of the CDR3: TGCGCCAGCAGCTCGGACAGCCCGGGTGGGAATTCACCCCTCCACTTT.

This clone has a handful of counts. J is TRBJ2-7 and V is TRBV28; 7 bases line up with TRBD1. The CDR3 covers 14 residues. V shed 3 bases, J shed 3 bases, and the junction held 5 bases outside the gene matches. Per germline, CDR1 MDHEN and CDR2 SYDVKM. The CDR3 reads CASSLPGQLYEQYF. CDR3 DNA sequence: TGTGCCAGCAGTTTGCCGGGACAGCTCTACGAGCAGTACTTC.

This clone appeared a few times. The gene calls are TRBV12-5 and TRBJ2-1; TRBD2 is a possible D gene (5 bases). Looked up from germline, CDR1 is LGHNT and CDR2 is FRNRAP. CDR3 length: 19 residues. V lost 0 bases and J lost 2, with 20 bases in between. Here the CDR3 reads CASGLVLMRVLITYNEQFF. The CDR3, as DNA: TGTGCTAGTGGTTTGGTATTAATGCGGGTCCTCATAACCTACAATGAGCAGTTCTTC.

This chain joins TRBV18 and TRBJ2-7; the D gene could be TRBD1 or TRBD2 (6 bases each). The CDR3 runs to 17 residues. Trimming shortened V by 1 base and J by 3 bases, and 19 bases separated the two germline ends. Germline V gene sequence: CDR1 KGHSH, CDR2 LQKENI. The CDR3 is CASSPLRGAGEDYEQYF. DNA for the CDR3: TGTGCCAGCTCACCACTTAGAGGGGCAGGGGAGGACTACGAGCAGTACTTC. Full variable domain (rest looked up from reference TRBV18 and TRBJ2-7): NAGVMQNPRHLVRRRGQEARLRCSPMKGHSHVYWYRQLPEEGLKFMVYLQKENIIDESGMPKERFSAEFPKEGPSILRIQQVVRGDSAAYFCASSPLRGAGEDYEQYFGPGTRLTVT.

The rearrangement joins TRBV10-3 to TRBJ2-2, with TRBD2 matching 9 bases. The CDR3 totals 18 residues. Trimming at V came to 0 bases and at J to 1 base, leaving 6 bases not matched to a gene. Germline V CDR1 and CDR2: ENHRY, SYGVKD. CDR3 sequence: CAISESRVAGVNTGELFF. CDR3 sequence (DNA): TGTGCCATCAGTGAGTCCAGGGTAGCGGGGGTGAACACCGGGGAGCTGTTTTTT.

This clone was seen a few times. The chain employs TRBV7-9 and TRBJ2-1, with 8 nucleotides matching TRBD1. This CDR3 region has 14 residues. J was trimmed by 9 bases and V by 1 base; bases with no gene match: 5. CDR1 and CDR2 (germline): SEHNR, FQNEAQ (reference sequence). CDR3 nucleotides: TGTGCCAGCAGCTTAGGCCAGGGGGCCGGTGAGCAGTTCTTC. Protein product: CASSLGQGAGEQFF.

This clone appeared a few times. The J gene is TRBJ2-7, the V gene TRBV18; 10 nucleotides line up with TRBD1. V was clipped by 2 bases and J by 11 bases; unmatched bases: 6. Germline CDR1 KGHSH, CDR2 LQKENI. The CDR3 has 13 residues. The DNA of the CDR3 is TGTGCCAGCTCACCAGCGACAGGGGGCATGGAGTACTTC. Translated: CASSPATGGMEYF.

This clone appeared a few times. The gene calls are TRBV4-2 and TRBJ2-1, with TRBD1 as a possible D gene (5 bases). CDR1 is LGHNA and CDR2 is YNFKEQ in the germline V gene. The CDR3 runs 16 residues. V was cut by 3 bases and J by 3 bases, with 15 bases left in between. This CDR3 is CASSHQKGAVYNEQFF. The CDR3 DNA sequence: TGTGCCAGCAGCCACCAAAAAGGGGCGGTCTACAATGAGCAGTTCTTC.

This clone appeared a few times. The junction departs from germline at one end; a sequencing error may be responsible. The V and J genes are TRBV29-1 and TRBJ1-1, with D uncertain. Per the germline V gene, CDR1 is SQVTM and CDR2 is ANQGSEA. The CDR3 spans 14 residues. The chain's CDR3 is CSVEVAGVNTEAFF. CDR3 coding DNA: TGCAGCGTTGAAGTTGCCGGGGTGAATACTGAAGCTTTCTTT.

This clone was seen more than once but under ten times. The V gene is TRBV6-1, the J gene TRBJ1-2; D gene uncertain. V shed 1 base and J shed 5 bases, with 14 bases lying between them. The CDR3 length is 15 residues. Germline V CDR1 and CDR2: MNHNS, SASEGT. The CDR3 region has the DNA TGTGCCAGCAGTGAAGTGAGGGTTCGAGGTTATGGCTACACCTTC. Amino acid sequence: CASSEVRVRGYGYTF.